The 18 T cell receptor beta chains given below trace back to one sample, sequenced in a study of cytomegalovirus exposure and HLA in healthy donors. It was with 60 Vbeta and 13 Jbeta primers that the PCR ran. The method was immunoSEQ multiplex PCR; TCRdb's version includes in-frame clones alone and lacks a portion of them. This repertoire shows 95,000 to 150,000 clones, 65% to 80% found once; its top ten account for approximately 3.7%. Specimen: PBMCs. The source is a human donor in good health.

This chain joins TRBV6-1 and TRBJ2-1; D is perhaps TRBD1 (6 bases). The V gene's germline CDR1 is MNHNS and CDR2 SASEGT. V dropped 4 bases and J dropped 6 bases, with 22 bases sitting between them. The CDR3 length is 17 residues. The CDR3 nucleotides read TGTGCCAGCAGTGTACAGGGCCCATCTTTCTCAGTCAATGAGCAGTTCTTC. This sequence encodes CASSVQGPSFSVNEQFF.

The V call is TRBV29-1, the J call TRBJ2-2, with 8 bases lining up with TRBD1. The junction had 5 bases not matched to a gene; V was cut back by 4 bases and J by 4 bases. The CDR3 consists of 14 residues. The germline V gene encodes CDR1 SQVTM and CDR2 ANQGSEA. CDR3 nucleotides: TGCAGCGTTGGTGGACAGGGTGGCACCGGGGAGCTGTTTTTT. Its protein product is CSVGGQGGTGELFF.

The chain has TRBV28 and TRBJ1-5; D is uncertain. V dropped 6 bases and J dropped 9 bases, with 21 bases sitting between them. This CDR3 region has 15 residues. Germline CDR1 and CDR2: MDHEN and SYDVKM. For the CDR3, the DNA is TGTGCCAGCAGCCATACCTCATTGGGCTTAGGGCCCCAGCATTTT. Encoded protein: CASSHTSLGLGPQHF.

J is TRBJ2-5 and V is TRBV6-4, with 8 bases lining up with TRBD1. The last part of the DNA fits TRBJ2-7 better; the J call may be wrong. Germline-derived CDR1 and CDR2 are MRHNA and SNTAGT. CDR3 length: 14 residues. The CDR3 DNA is TGTGCCAGCAGTGACGTGACAGGGGACTACGAGCAGTACTTC. It is translated as CASSDVTGDYEQYF.

This sequence joins TRBV28 and TRBJ2-1; D is uncertain. Trimming pared 4 bases from V and 6 bases from J, leaving 13 bases between. The germline V gene encodes CDR1 MDHEN and CDR2 SYDVKM. The CDR3 is 14 amino acids. Here the CDR3 DNA reads TGTGCCAGCAGTTCTATGGGCGCCGGCAATGAGCAGTTCTTC. Protein product: CASSSMGAGNEQFF.

V and J are TRBV5-8 and TRBJ2-3, with 8 bases lining up with TRBD2. The V gene's germline CDR1 is SGHTS and CDR2 YDEGEE. With V trimmed by 0 bases and J by 6 bases, 3 bases remained unmatched. This CDR3 has 14 amino acids. The CDR3: CASSLDGTRDTQYF. CDR3 coding DNA: TGTGCCAGCAGCTTGGACGGGACTAGGGATACGCAGTATTTT.

The chain couples TRBV7-9 to TRBJ2-7; no reliable D call. V lost 5 bases and J lost 4, with 12 bases in between. Germline-derived CDR1 and CDR2 are SEHNR and FQNEAQ (reference sequence). The CDR3 is 13 residues long. The CDR3 is CASSLLVVYEQYF. The CDR3 DNA follows: TGTGCCAGCAGCCTACTCGTAGTATACGAGCAGTACTTC. Supplemented by reference TRBV7-9 and TRBJ2-7, the full variable domain reads DTGVSQNPRHKITKRGQNVTFRCDPISEHNRLYWYRQTLGQGPEFLTYFQNEAQLEKSRLLSDRFSAERPKGSFSTLEIQRTEQGDSAMYLCASSLLVVYEQYFGPGTRLTVT.

This chain connects TRBV27 to TRBJ1-1; 10 bases map to TRBD1. V lost 4 bases and J lost 4; bases outside the gene matches: 6. The germline CDR1 and CDR2 sequences are MNHEY and SMNVEV (reference sequence). The CDR3 contains 15 residues. CDR3 bases: TGTGCCAGCAGTTCGCGACAGGGGGCTGTCACTGAAGCTTTCTTT. Translated: CASSSRQGAVTEAFF.

This clone came up once. The V and J genes are TRBV7-8 and TRBJ1-3; the D gene is possibly TRBD1 (6 bases). This CDR3 region has 16 residues. Germline values: CDR1 SGHVS, CDR2 FQNEAQ. V dropped 3 bases and J dropped 0 bases, with 12 bases sitting between them. The CDR3 nucleotides are TGTGCCAGCAGCTTCCGCACAGGGAGCTCTGGAAACACCATATATTTT. As protein: CASSFRTGSSGNTIYF.

The chain is built from TRBV2 and TRBJ1-6; possible D gene TRBD1, 5 bases. The CDR3 is 13 amino acids. Trimming left V 8 bases short and J 7 bases short, with 12 bases between. Germline CDR1 and CDR2: SNHLY and FYNNEI. In nucleotides, the CDR3 is TGTGCCAGCCCCGGGACTCTAAATTCACCCCTCCACTTT. Residues: CASPGTLNSPLHF. The full variable domain, rest sourced from reference TRBV2 and TRBJ1-6, is EPEVTQTPSHQVTQMGQEVILRCVPISNHLYFYWYRQILGQKVEFLVSFYNNEISEKSEIFDDQFSVERPDGSNFTLKIRSTKLEDSAMYFCASPGTLNSPLHFGNGTRLTVT.

V gene TRBV7-9 combines with J gene TRBJ1-1, with D perhaps TRBD1 (5 bases). Germline V gene data show CDR1 as SEHNR and CDR2 as FQNEAQ (reference sequence). CDR3 length equals 15 residues. The ends were cut back, 4 bases at V and 0 bases at J, with 12 bases in the middle. CDR3 sequence: CASSSTGLLNTEAFF. The DNA for the CDR3 is TGTGCCAGCAGCTCTACGGGACTCCTGAACACTGAAGCTTTCTTT.

This chain joins TRBV25-1 and TRBJ1-2; no reliable D call. The CDR3 covers 13 residues. Germline-derived CDR1 and CDR2 are MGHDK and SYGVNS. The V end was cut by 7 bases, the J end by 5 bases, with 14 bases between. This chain's CDR3 is CASTGSPGYGYTF. In DNA form, the CDR3 reads TGTGCCAGCACCGGATCACCGGGGTATGGCTACACCTTC.

The chain is built from TRBV7-9 and TRBJ1-2; 8 nucleotides match TRBD1. There are 13 residues in the CDR3. In germline, CDR1 is SEHNR, CDR2 FQNEAQ (reference sequence). Trimming cost V 5 bases and J 8 bases; bases outside gene matches: 7. In DNA, the CDR3 is TGTGCCAGCAGCGACAGGGGTATGCGAGGCTACACCTTC. This encodes CASSDRGMRGYTF.

This chain joins TRBV19 and TRBJ2-1; tentative D call: TRBD2 (5 bases). This CDR3 has 16 residues. The germline CDR1 and CDR2 sequences are LNHDA and SQIVND (reference sequence). Trimming shortened V by 6 bases and J by 3 bases, and 18 bases separated the two germline ends. CDR3 sequence reads: CASRNGVEAGYNEQFF. The CDR3 nucleotides are TGTGCCAGTAGAAATGGCGTGGAGGCGGGCTACAATGAGCAGTTCTTC.

The rearrangement uses TRBV19 and TRBJ2-4; 7 bases agree with TRBD1. With V trimmed by 5 bases and J by 0 bases, 7 bases remained unmatched. The germline gives CDR1 LNHDA, CDR2 SQIVND (reference sequence). The CDR3 runs 16 residues. DNA for the CDR3: TGTGCCAGTAGTCTCTGGACAGGTTCAGCCAAAAACATTCAGTACTTC. Amino acids: CASSLWTGSAKNIQYF.

The chain has TRBV4-1 and TRBJ2-1, with no clear D. Germline assignment: CDR1 MGHRA and CDR2 YSYEKL. The CDR3 is made up of 12 amino acids. The V and J ends lost 1 base and 6 bases respectively, with 4 bases between them. In DNA form, the CDR3 reads TGCGCCAGCAGCCAAGTCTCCAATGAGCAGTTCTTC. It codes for CASSQVSNEQFF.

The chain is built from TRBV6-1 and TRBJ1-2; TRBD1 agrees at 9 bases. The ends lost 4 bases at V and 2 bases at J; junction bases unmatched: 2. This CDR3 spans 14 amino acids. Germline CDR1 and CDR2: MNHNS and SASEGT. CDR3 region: CASSGGTGNYGYTF. DNA for the CDR3: TGTGCCAGCAGTGGGGGGACAGGGAACTATGGCTACACCTTC.

The genes are TRBV19 and TRBJ1-1, with 7 bases lining up with TRBD1. CDR3 size: 16 residues. Germline assignment: CDR1 LNHDA and CDR2 SQIVND (reference sequence). V was pared by 7 bases and J by 1 base, with 12 bases of the junction left unmatched. CDR3 in DNA: TGTGCCAGTAATCCCTGGGCCGCAGGGGGGAACACTGAAGCTTTCTTT. This gives the protein CASNPWAAGGNTEAFF.